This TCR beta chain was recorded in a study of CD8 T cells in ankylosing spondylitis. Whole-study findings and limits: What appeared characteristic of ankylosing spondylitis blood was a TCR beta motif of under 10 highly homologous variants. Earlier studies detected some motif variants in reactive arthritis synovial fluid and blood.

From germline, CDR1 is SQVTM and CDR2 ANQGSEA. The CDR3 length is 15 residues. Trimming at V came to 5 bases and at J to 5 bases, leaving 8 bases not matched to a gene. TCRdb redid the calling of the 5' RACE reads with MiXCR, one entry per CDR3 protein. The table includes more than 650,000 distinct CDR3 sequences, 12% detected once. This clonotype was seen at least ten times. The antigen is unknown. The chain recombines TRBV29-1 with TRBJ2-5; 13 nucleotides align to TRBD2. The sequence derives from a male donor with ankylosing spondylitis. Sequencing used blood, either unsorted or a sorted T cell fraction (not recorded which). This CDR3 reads CSVNPGLAGSETQYF. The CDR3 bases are TGCAGCGTTAACCCGGGACTAGCGGGATCTGAGACCCAGTACTTC.